The present T cell receptor (beta chain) was sequenced within a study of human T cells and chemical hapten exposure. The wider study: Across the whole study, which lasted 20 to 30 weeks, patients were given diphenylcyclopropenone on the scalp once a week.

The CDR3 is 16 amino acids. V lost 0 bases and J lost 1, with 12 bases in between. Germline V gene lookup returns CDR1 MNHEY and CDR2 SVGAGI. The table lists this clonotype with many counts. Time point noted: patch test 3, about 24 weeks after DPC sensitization. Noted treatment: therapeutic diphenylcyclopropenone sensitization with weekly scalp DPC. TCRdb called the RACE reads again in MiXCR, with one record for every CDR3 protein. The data contain just over 70,000 distinct CDR3 sequences, 11% of them singletons. The sequence derives from a woman aged 50 to 60 with alopecia areata. Some clones in this sample may be carry-over from other donors' samples. Specimen: whole blood, collected in connection with sensitization to the hapten diphenylcyclopropenone (DPC). This rearrangement joins TRBV6-5 to TRBJ1-1, with D possibly matching TRBD1 (6 bases). The CDR3: CASSYSRSTGNTEAFF. The CDR3 DNA sequence: TGTGCCAGCAGTTACTCCCGATCGACAGGGAACACTGAAGCTTTCTTT.